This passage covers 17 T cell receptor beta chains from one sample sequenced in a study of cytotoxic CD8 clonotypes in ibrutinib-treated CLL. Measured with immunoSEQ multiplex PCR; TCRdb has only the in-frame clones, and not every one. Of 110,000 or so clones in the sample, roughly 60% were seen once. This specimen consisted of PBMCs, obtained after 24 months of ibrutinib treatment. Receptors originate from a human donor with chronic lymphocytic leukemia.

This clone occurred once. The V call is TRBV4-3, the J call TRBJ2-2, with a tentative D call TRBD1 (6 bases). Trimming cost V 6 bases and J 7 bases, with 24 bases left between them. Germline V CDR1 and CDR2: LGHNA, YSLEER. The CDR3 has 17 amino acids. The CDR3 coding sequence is TGCGCCAGCAGTTACTGGTCGGGCAGGGGTAAGATCGGGGAGCTGTTTTTT. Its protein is CASSYWSGRGKIGELFF.

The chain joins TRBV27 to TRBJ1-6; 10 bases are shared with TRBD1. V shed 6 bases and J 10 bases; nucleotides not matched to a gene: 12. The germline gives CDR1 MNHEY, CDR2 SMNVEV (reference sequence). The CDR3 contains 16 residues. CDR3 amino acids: CASRFTTGGARSPLHF. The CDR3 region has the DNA TGTGCCAGCAGATTTACGACAGGGGGCGCGCGGTCACCCCTCCACTTT.

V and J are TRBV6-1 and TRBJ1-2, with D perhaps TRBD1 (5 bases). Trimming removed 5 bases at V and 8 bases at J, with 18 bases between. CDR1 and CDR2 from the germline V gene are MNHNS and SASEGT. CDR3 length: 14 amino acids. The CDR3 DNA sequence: TGTGCCAGCAGTCGGAGGGGCACCTCACCCGGCTACACCTTC. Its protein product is CASSRRGTSPGYTF.

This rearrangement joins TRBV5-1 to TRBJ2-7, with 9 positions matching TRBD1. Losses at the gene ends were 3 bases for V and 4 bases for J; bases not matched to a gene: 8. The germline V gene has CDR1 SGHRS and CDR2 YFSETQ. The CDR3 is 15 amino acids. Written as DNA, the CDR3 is TGCGCCAGCAGCTCGGGGACAGGGAGACTTTACGAGCAGTACTTC. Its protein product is CASSSGTGRLYEQYF.

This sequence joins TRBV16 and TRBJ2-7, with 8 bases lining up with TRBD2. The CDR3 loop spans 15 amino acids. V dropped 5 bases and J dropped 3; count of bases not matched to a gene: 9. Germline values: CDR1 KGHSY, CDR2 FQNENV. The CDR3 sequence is CASSATAGGFYEQYF. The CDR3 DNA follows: TGTGCCAGCAGCGCAACCGCGGGGGGTTTCTACGAGCAGTACTTC.

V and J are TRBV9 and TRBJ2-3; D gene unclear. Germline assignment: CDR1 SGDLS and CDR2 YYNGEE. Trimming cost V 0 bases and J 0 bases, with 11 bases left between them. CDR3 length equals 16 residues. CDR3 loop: CASSVVDSPSTDTQYF. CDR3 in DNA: TGTGCCAGCAGCGTAGTTGACTCCCCTAGCACAGATACGCAGTATTTT.

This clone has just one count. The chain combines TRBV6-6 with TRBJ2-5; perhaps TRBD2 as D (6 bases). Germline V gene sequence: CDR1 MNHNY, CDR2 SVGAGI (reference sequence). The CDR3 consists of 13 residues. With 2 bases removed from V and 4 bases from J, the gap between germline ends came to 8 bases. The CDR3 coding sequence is TGTGCCAGCAGTTACGCGGGACGAGAGACCCAGTACTTC. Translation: CASSYAGRETQYF.

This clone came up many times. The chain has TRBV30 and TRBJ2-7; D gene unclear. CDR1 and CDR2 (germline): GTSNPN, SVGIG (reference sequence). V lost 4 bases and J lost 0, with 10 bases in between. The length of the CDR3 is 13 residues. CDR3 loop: CAWTSERSYEQYF. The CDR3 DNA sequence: TGTGCCTGGACCAGTGAGCGCTCCTACGAGCAGTACTTC.

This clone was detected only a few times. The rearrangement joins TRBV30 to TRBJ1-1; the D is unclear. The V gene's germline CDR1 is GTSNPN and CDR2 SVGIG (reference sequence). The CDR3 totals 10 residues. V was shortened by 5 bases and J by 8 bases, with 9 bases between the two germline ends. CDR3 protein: CAWGQEEAFF. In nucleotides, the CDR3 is TGTGCCTGGGGGCAGGAGGAAGCTTTCTTT.

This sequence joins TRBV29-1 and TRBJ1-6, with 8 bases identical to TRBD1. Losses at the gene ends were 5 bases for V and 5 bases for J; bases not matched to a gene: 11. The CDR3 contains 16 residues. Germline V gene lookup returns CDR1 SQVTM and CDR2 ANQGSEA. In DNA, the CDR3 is TGCAGCGTTCAGGTCGGGACAGGATCTAATAATTCACCCCTCCACTTT. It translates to CSVQVGTGSNNSPLHF.

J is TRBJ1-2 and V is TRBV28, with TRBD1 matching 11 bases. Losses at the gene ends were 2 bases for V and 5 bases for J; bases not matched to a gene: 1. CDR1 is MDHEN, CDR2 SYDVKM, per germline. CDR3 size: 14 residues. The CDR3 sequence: CASSLRDRGYGYTF. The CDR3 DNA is TGTGCCAGCAGTTTAAGGGACAGGGGGTATGGCTACACCTTC.

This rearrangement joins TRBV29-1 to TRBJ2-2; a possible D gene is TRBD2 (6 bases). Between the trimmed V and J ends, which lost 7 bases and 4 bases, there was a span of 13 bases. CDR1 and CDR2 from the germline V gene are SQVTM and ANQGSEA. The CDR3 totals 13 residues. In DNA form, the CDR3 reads TGCAGCGGGGGAGGCGGGGCCACCGGGGAGCTGTTTTTT. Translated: CSGGGGATGELFF.

The CDR3 DNA reads as TGCGCCAGCCGCACAGATGGGAAGCCCACAGATACGCAGTATTTT. The encoded protein is CASRTDGKPTDTQYF. This chain uses TRBV5-1 with TRBJ2-3; D remains unclear. Looked up from germline, CDR1 is SGHRS and CDR2 is YFSETQ. Trimming removed 7 bases from V and 2 bases from J, with 17 bases in between. The CDR3 has 15 residues.

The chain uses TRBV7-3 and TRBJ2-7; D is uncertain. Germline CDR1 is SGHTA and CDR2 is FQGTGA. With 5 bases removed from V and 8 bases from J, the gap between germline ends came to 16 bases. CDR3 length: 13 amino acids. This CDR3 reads CASSPTVSGQQYF. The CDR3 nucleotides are TGTGCCAGCAGCCCCACCGTGTCAGGTCAGCAGTACTTC.

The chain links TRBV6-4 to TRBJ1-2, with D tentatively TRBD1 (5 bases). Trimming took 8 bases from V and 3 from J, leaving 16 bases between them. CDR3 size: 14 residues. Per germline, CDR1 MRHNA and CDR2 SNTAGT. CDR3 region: CASLESQGDYGYTF. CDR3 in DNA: TGTGCCAGCCTGGAGAGTCAGGGAGACTATGGCTACACCTTC.

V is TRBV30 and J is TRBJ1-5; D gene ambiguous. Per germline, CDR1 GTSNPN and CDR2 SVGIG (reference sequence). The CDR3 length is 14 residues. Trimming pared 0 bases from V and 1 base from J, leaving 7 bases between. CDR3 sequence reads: CAWSVQLSNQPQHF. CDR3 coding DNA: TGTGCCTGGAGTGTACAGCTCAGCAATCAGCCCCAGCATTTT.

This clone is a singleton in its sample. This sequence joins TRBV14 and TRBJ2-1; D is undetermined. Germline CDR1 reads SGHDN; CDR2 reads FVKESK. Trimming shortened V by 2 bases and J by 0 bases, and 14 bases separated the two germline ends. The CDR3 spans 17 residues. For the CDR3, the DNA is TGTGCCAGCAGCCAACTCTTATCCATGAGCTCCTACAATGAGCAGTTCTTC. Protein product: CASSQLLSMSSYNEQFF.